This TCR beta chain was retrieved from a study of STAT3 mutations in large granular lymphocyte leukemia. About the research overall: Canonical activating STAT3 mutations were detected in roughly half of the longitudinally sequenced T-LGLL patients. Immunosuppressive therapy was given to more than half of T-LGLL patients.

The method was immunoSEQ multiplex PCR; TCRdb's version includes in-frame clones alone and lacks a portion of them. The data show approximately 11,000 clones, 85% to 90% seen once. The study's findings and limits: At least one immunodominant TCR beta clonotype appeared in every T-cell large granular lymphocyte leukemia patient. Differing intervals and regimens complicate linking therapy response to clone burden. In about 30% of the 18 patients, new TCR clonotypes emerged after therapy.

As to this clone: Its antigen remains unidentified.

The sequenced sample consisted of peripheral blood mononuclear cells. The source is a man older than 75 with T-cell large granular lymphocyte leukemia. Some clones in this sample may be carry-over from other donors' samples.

CDR3 amino acids: CASSPGDSNQPQHF. Written as DNA, the CDR3 is TGTGCCAGCTCACCAGGGGACAGCAATCAGCCCCAGCATTTT. This chain links TRBV18 with TRBJ1-5; tentatively, D is TRBD1 (5 bases). Per germline, CDR1 KGHSH and CDR2 LQKENI. The CDR3 length is 14 residues. V dropped 2 bases and J dropped 1 base, with 6 bases sitting between them. The variable domain in full, with the rest retrieved from reference TRBV18 and TRBJ1-5, is NAGVMQNPRHLVRRRGQEARLRCSPMKGHSHVYWYRQLPEEGLKFMVYLQKENIIDESGMPKERFSAEFPKEGPSILRIQQVVRGDSAAYFCASSPGDSNQPQHFGDGTRLSIL.